The 18 T cell receptor beta chains below were found in one sample sequenced in a study of cytomegalovirus exposure and HLA in healthy donors. PCR primers comprised 60 Vbeta and 13 Jbeta primers. TCRdb's copy holds only in-frame clones and misses some; the assay was immunoSEQ multiplex PCR. The sample shows over 150,000 clones, approximately 80% of them seen only once. The source material was PBMCs. These receptors were collected from a man younger than 35 in good health and CMV-seronegative.

Only a few counts were recorded for this clone. This chain uses TRBV6-6 with TRBJ2-6; 9 bases match TRBD1. The ends lost 8 bases at V and 2 bases at J; junction bases unmatched: 7. The germline V gene encodes CDR1 MNHNY and CDR2 SVGAGI (reference sequence). This CDR3 has 16 residues. CDR3 in DNA: TGTGCCAGCTTCTCCGGGACAGGGACTGGGGCCAACGTCCTGACTTTC. Translation: CASFSGTGTGANVLTF.

The V call is TRBV2, the J call TRBJ2-1; the D is unclear. The CDR3 runs 11 residues. CDR1 and CDR2 from the germline V gene are SNHLY and FYNNEI. Deletions cut 4 bases from V and 16 bases from J, with 14 bases between. The CDR3 spells CASSGMLDGFF. DNA for the CDR3: TGTGCCAGCAGTGGGATGCTAGACGGCTTCTTC. The complete variable domain, with remaining parts taken from reference TRBV2 and TRBJ2-1, reads EPEVTQTPSHQVTQMGQEVILRCVPISNHLYFYWYRQILGQKVEFLVSFYNNEISEKSEIFDDQFSVERPDGSNFTLKIRSTKLEDSAMYFCASSGMLDGFFGPGTRLTVL.

The chain recombines TRBV2 with TRBJ2-2; 9 bases match TRBD1. Germline V gene sequence: CDR1 SNHLY, CDR2 FYNNEI. This CDR3 contains 15 residues. With 6 bases clipped from V and 5 bases from J, the junction kept 7 bases outside the gene matches. The CDR3 nucleotides are TGTGCCAGCAGACCGGGACAGGGATTAACCGGGGAGCTGTTTTTT. This gives the protein CASRPGQGLTGELFF. Looking up the rest from reference TRBV2 and TRBJ2-2 gives the full variable domain: EPEVTQTPSHQVTQMGQEVILRCVPISNHLYFYWYRQILGQKVEFLVSFYNNEISEKSEIFDDQFSVERPDGSNFTLKIRSTKLEDSAMYFCASRPGQGLTGELFFGEGSRLTVL.

The genes are TRBV5-5 and TRBJ2-7, with a possible D match to TRBD2 (6 bases). The CDR3 has 15 residues. In germline, CDR1 is SGHKS, CDR2 YYEKEE (reference sequence). V lost 3 bases to trimming and J lost 0 bases, with 13 bases between them. The CDR3 sequence: CASSSSGGSSYEQYF. The CDR3, as DNA: TGTGCCAGCAGCTCGAGTGGAGGGAGCTCCTACGAGCAGTACTTC.

The CDR3, as DNA: TGCGCCAGCAGCCAAGGACGCAGCGGGGGAAGTAAACTGTTTTTT. It is translated as CASSQGRSGGSKLFF. J is TRBJ1-4 and V is TRBV4-1, with TRBD1 as a possible D gene (5 bases). The CDR3 is 15 amino acids. With 1 base removed from V and 11 bases from J, the gap between germline ends came to 17 bases. CDR1 and CDR2 from the germline V gene are MGHRA and YSYEKL.

DNA of the CDR3: TGCGCCAGCAGCTTGGGGGACAGTCCGGGGCAGCCCCAGCATTTT. Amino acid sequence: CASSLGDSPGQPQHF. The chain uses TRBV5-1 and TRBJ1-5, with 7 bases identical to TRBD1. CDR1 and CDR2 (germline): SGHRS, YFSETQ. The CDR3 runs 15 residues. Unmatched junction bases numbered 7, after V lost 0 bases and J lost 7 bases.

The rearrangement uses TRBV19 and TRBJ2-2, with TRBD1 identical over 7 bases. After removal of 0 bases from V and 2 bases from J, the junction contained 6 bases not matched to a gene. This CDR3 is 17 amino acids long. CDR1 and CDR2 from the germline V gene are LNHDA and SQIVND (reference sequence). The CDR3 sequence: CASSIDPGGRNTGELFF. The CDR3 DNA sequence: TGTGCCAGTAGTATAGACCCAGGGGGTCGCAACACCGGGGAGCTGTTTTTT.

V usage is TRBV5-6 and J usage is TRBJ2-5; 9 positions match TRBD2. The germline V gene encodes CDR1 SGHDT and CDR2 YYEEEE. The trim removed 4 bases at V and 7 bases at J, leaving 11 bases unmatched. The CDR3 covers 15 residues. CDR3 in amino acids: CASSGGLARAGTQYF. The CDR3 nucleotides are TGTGCCAGCAGCGGCGGACTAGCGAGAGCGGGGACCCAGTACTTC.

This sequence joins TRBV7-9 and TRBJ2-4; a possible D gene is TRBD2 (6 bases). The CDR3 loop spans 17 amino acids. In germline, CDR1 is SEHNR, CDR2 FQNEAQ (reference sequence). V was cut by 2 bases and J by 0 bases, with 14 bases left in between. The CDR3 sequence: CASSLREDGIAKNIQYF. In nucleotides, the CDR3 is TGTGCCAGCAGCTTAAGGGAGGACGGAATAGCCAAAAACATTCAGTACTTC.

This clone has a handful of counts. This chain connects TRBV7-9 to TRBJ1-1; TRBD1 is a possible D gene (6 bases). Germline V gives CDR1 SEHNR, CDR2 FQNEAQ (reference sequence). The CDR3 length is 13 residues. With 3 bases removed from V and 5 bases from J, the gap between germline ends came to 10 bases. Written as DNA, the CDR3 is TGTGCCAGCAGCTTTCAAGGACAGACTGAAGCTTTCTTT. Amino acid sequence: CASSFQGQTEAFF. Full variable domain (outside the CDR3, taken from reference TRBV7-9 and TRBJ1-1): DTGVSQNPRHKITKRGQNVTFRCDPISEHNRLYWYRQTLGQGPEFLTYFQNEAQLEKSRLLSDRFSAERPKGSFSTLEIQRTEQGDSAMYLCASSFQGQTEAFFGQGTRLTVV.

V is TRBV6-1 and J is TRBJ2-5; TRBD2 aligns across 8 bases. The CDR3 totals 17 residues. CDR1 MNHNS and CDR2 SASEGT come from the germline V gene. J lost 3 bases, V lost 2 bases, and 11 bases had no gene match. As DNA, the CDR3 is TGTGCCAGCAGTGAAAGGTCGTACAAAGCGGGGGAAGAGACCCAGTACTTC. Protein sequence: CASSERSYKAGEETQYF.

The chain combines TRBV9 with TRBJ1-1; unclear D gene. The CDR3 is made up of 14 amino acids. Looked up from germline, CDR1 is SGDLS and CDR2 is YYNGEE. V was shortened by 3 bases and J by 3 bases, with 12 bases between the two germline ends. The DNA for the CDR3 is TGTGCCAGCAGCGCTCAGGTCGGCGACACTGAAGCTTTCTTT. Translated, it gives CASSAQVGDTEAFF. The full variable domain, completed using reference TRBV9 and TRBJ1-1, is DSGVTQTPKHLITATGQRVTLRCSPRSGDLSVYWYQQSLDQGLQFLIQYYNGEERAKGNILERFSAQQFPDLHSELNLSSLELGDSALYFCASSAQVGDTEAFFGQGTRLTVV.

This chain links TRBV10-3 with TRBJ2-2, with 8 bases that match TRBD1. V was pared by 8 bases and J by 9 bases, with 17 bases of the junction left unmatched. Germline V lookup: CDR1 ENHRY, CDR2 SYGVKD. The CDR3 covers 16 residues. CDR3 sequence (DNA): TGTGCCATCTTAGGAGTCGAGCAGGGGGCGGTCCGGGAGCTGTTTTTT. Its translation is CAILGVEQGAVRELFF.

The V and J genes are TRBV16 and TRBJ2-7, with 10 bases aligning to TRBD1. V gave up 0 bases and J gave up 2 bases; unmatched junction bases: 10. The CDR3 has 18 amino acids. Per the germline V gene, CDR1 is KGHSY and CDR2 is FQNENV. CDR3 region: CASSQSSPGQGGTYEQYF. DNA for the CDR3: TGTGCCAGCAGCCAATCGAGCCCCGGACAGGGGGGTACCTACGAGCAGTACTTC.

This chain connects TRBV7-6 to TRBJ1-3, with D hard to call. This CDR3 comprises 15 residues. Trimming pared 1 base from V and 4 bases from J, leaving 11 bases between. Germline CDR1 reads SGHVS; CDR2 reads FNYEAQ. In DNA, the CDR3 is TGTGCCAGCAGCTTAGGACACTCTACCGGAAACACCATATATTTT. Encoded protein: CASSLGHSTGNTIYF. The complete variable domain, with remaining parts taken from reference TRBV7-6 and TRBJ1-3, reads GAGVSQSPRYKVTKRGQDVALRCDPISGHVSLYWYRQALGQGPEFLTYFNYEAQQDKSGLPNDRFSAERPEGSISTLTIQRTEQRDSAMYRCASSLGHSTGNTIYFGEGSWLTVV.

The chain joins TRBV9 to TRBJ2-1; 11 positions match TRBD2. The trim removed 4 bases at V and 8 bases at J, leaving 11 bases unmatched. CDR1 and CDR2 (germline): SGDLS, YYNGEE. The CDR3 loop spans 16 amino acids. The CDR3 reads CASSKELAGGPYEQFF. CDR3 DNA sequence: TGTGCCAGCAGCAAGGAGTTAGCGGGAGGGCCCTATGAGCAGTTCTTC.

This chain connects TRBV27 to TRBJ2-1; weak D call: TRBD1 (5 bases). The CDR3 totals 13 residues. CDR1 is MNHEY, CDR2 SMNVEV, per germline (reference sequence). V lost 6 bases and J 3 bases, leaving 9 bases between the germline ends. The CDR3 sequence: CASRPDIYNEQFF. For the CDR3, the DNA is TGTGCCAGCAGACCGGACATCTACAATGAGCAGTTCTTC.

CDR3 nucleotide sequence: TGCGCCAGCAGCCCTTCCGGGACAGGGAGTGAAAAACTGTTTTTT. Translation: CASSPSGTGSEKLFF. V gene TRBV4-3 combines with J gene TRBJ1-4, with TRBD1 matching 9 bases. Germline values: CDR1 LGHNA, CDR2 YSLEER. J gave up 7 bases and V 4 bases, and 7 bases lay outside the gene matches. The CDR3 sequence is 15 residues long.